One sample yielded the 7 T cell receptor beta chains listed below, sequenced in a study of T-cell reconstitution after alpha-beta-depleted transplantation in children listed by TCRdb under 2016. The method was PCR. Data came from an Illumina HiSeq 2500. TCR library preparation used molecular barcoding, with unique molecular identifiers applied to normalize quantification of the TCRbeta repertoire. The raw public reads went through TCRdb reprocessing: fastp at Q25, MiXCR clone calling, in-frame beta chains kept. Every entry covers one CDR3 protein and lists the most common genes and DNA from its rows. In all, the sample holds 750,000 to 950,000 distinct CDR3 sequences, and 16% of those were seen once. The top ten clonotypes cover roughly 5% of the sample. The label giving this sample's treatment or condition can be read as: allogeneic hematopoietic cell transplantation with graft depleted of TCRalphabeta T cells and CD19 B cells.

This specimen was PBMCs, mostly from graft donor cells, taken 360 days after TCRalphabeta/CD19-depleted stem cell transplant. The receptors stem from a male patient younger than 18 who had a stem cell transplant for acute lymphoblastic leukemia, so the T cells may come from the graft donor.

The rearrangement links TRBV4-1 to TRBJ1-2; 9 bases are a match to TRBD1. The CDR3 length is 17 residues. Germline CDR1 reads MGHRA; CDR2 reads YSYEKL. V gave up 0 bases and J gave up 8 bases; unmatched junction bases: 13. The CDR3 nucleotides read TGCGCCAGCAGCCAAGACCCTTCGCGAGGGACAGGGAGAGGCTACACCTTC. Amino acids: CASSQDPSRGTGRGYTF.

This clonotype was found a few times. The chain links TRBV27 to TRBJ1-4; D call uncertain. From germline, CDR1 is MNHEY and CDR2 SMNVEV (reference sequence). The CDR3 runs 15 residues. V was trimmed by 5 bases and J by 4 bases, leaving 14 bases between them. The CDR3 bases are TGTGCCAGCAGTCCGGGCGCAGACTATAATGAAAAACTGTTTTTT. Its protein is CASSPGADYNEKLFF.

The chain recombines TRBV28 with TRBJ2-5; a possible D gene is TRBD2 (7 bases). The length of the CDR3 is 10 residues. V was shortened by 8 bases and J by 11 bases, with 12 bases between the two germline ends. Germline CDR1 is MDHEN and CDR2 is SYDVKM. Written as DNA, the CDR3 is TGTGCCAGCGGGGGGGACAATCAGTACTTC. It codes for CASGGDNQYF.

The chain couples TRBV18 to TRBJ2-3; D is unresolved. Germline V CDR1 and CDR2: KGHSH, LQKENI. The CDR3 extends over 14 amino acids. V was pared by 2 bases and J by 5 bases, with 11 bases between. In nucleotides, the CDR3 is TGTGCCAGCTCACCAATGGACCGTAGAGATACGCAGTATTTT. Translating it yields CASSPMDRRDTQYF.

The rearrangement uses TRBV21-1 and TRBJ2-7; TRBD2, the table's D call, lacks a check against the DNA. TRBV21-1 is a pseudogene segment. The CDR3 sequence is 18 residues long. The CDR3 spells CASSSRPWTSGDTYEQYV. The DNA for the CDR3 is TGTGCCAGCAGCTCCCGACCTTGGACTAGCGGGGACACCTACGAGCAGTACGTC.

This chain joins TRBV5-1 and TRBJ2-2; D possibly corresponds to TRBD2 (6 bases). Trimming stripped 1 base from V and 7 bases from J, with 11 bases between. The CDR3 contains 14 residues. The germline V gene encodes CDR1 SGHRS and CDR2 YFSETQ. CDR3 coding DNA: TGCGCCAGCAGCTTGAGGCGGGAAGGCGGGGAGCTGTTTTTT. It translates to CASSLRREGGELFF. Looking up the rest from reference TRBV5-1 and TRBJ2-2 gives the full variable domain: KAGVTQTPRYLIKTRGQQVTLSCSPISGHRSVSWYQQTPGQGLQFLFEYFSETQRNKGNFPGRFSGRQFSNSRSEMNVSTLELGDSALYLCASSLRREGGELFFGEGSRLTVL.

This sequence joins TRBV18 and TRBJ2-1; 10 nucleotides line up with TRBD2. The CDR3 is made up of 15 amino acids. V was pared by 0 bases and J by 7 bases, with 3 bases of the junction left unmatched. Per germline, CDR1 KGHSH and CDR2 LQKENI. The CDR3 DNA reads as TGTGCCAGCTCACCACCGGATAGCGGGAGGAATGAGCAGTTCTTC. Translated, it gives CASSPPDSGRNEQFF.